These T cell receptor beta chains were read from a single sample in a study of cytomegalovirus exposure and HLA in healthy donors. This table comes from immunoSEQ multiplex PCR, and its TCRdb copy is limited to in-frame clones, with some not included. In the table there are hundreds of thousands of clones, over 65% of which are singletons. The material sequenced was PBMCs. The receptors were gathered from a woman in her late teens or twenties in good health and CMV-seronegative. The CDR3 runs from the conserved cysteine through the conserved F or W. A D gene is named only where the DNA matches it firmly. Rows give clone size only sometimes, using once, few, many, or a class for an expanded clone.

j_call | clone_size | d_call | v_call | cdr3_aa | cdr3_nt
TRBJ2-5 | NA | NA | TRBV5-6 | CASSLRDSLGTQYF | TGTGCCAGCAGCCTGAGGGACTCCCTCGGAACCCAGTACTTC
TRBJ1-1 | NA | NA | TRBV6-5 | CASSYSANTEAFF | TGTGCCAGCAGTTACTCGGCGAACACTGAAGCTTTCTTT
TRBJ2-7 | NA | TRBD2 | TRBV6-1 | CASSSQAGGVHEQYF | TGTGCCAGCAGTTCCCAAGCGGGAGGGGTACACGAGCAGTACTTC
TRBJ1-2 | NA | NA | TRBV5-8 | CASSTGLYGYTF | TGTGCCAGCAGTACGGGGCTCTATGGCTACACCTTC
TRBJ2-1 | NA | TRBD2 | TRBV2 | CASSEPAGGIGEQFF | TGTGCCAGCAGTGAGCCGGCGGGAGGGATAGGTGAGCAGTTCTTC
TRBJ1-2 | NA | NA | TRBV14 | CASSQRTYGYTF | TGTGCCAGCAGCCAACGGACCTATGGCTACACCTTC
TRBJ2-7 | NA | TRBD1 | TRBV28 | CASSSSDRPAGEQYF | TGTGCCAGCAGTTCCTCGGACAGGCCCGCTGGTGAGCAGTACTTC
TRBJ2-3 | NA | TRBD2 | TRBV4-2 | CASSQNPGLAGEADTQYF | TGTGCCAGCAGCCAAAACCCCGGACTAGCGGGAGAGGCAGATACGCAGTATTTT
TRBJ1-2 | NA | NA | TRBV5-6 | CASSRRGAGRGNYGYTF | TGTGCCAGCAGCAGACGCGGGGCAGGGCGGGGTAACTATGGCTACACCTTC
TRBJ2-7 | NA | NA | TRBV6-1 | CASSGDMGVEEQYF | TGTGCCAGCAGTGGGGACATGGGGGTGGAAGAGCAGTACTTC
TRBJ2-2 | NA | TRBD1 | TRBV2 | CASSGQGAKNTGELFF | TGTGCCAGCAGTGGACAGGGGGCCAAGAACACCGGGGAGCTGTTTTTT
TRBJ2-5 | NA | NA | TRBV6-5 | CAKKGLAAETQYF | TGTGCCAAGAAGGGGCTAGCCGCAGAGACCCAGTACTTC
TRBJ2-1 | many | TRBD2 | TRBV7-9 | CASSLAASGNEQFF | TGTGCCAGCAGCTTAGCGGCTAGCGGGAATGAGCAGTTCTTC
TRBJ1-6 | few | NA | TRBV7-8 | CASSLAQGRNSPLHF | TGTGCCAGCAGCTTAGCGCAGGGGCGGAATTCACCCCTCCACTTT
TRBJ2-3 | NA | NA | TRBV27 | CASSLRGRAGARDTQYF | TGTGCCAGCAGTTTACGGGGTAGGGCAGGAGCTAGAGATACGCAGTATTTT
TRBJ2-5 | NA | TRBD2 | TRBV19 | CASSQASGAGETQYF | TGTGCCAGTAGTCAAGCGAGCGGGGCAGGGGAGACCCAGTACTTC